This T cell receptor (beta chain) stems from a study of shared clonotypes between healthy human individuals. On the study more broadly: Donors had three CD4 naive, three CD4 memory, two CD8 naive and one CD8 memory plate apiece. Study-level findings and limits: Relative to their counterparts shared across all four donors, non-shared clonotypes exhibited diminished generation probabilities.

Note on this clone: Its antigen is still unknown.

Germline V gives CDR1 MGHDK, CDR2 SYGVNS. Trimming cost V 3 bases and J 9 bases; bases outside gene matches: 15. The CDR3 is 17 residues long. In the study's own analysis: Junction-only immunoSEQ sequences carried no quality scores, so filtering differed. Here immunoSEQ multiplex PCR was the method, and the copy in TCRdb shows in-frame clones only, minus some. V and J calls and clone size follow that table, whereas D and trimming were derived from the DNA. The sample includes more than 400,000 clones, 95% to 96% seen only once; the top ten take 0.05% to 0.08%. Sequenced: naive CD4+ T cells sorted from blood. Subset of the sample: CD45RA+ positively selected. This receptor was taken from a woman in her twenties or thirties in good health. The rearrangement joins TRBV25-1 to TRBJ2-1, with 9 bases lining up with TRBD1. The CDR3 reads CASSDSRRGQGRREQFF. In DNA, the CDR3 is TGTGCCAGCAGTGACTCTAGGAGGGGACAGGGTCGTCGTGAGCAGTTCTTC.